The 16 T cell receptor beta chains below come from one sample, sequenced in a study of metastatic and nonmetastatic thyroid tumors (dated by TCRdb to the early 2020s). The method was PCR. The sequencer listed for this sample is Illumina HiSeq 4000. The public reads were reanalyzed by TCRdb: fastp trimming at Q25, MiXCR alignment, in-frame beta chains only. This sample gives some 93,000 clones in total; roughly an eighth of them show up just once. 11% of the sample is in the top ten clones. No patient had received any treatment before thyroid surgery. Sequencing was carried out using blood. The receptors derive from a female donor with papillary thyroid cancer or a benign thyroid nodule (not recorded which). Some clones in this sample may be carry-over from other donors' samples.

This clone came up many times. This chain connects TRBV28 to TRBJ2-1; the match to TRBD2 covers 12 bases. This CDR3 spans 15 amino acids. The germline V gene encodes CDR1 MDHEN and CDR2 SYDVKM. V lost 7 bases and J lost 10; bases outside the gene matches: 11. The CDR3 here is CASKNLAGGPEEQFF. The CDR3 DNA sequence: TGTGCCAGCAAAAATCTAGCGGGAGGGCCTGAGGAGCAGTTCTTC.

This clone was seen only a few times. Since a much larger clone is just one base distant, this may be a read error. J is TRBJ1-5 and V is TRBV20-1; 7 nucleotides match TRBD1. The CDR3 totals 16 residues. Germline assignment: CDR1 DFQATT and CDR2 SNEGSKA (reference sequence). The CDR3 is CSAGRTGTYSNQPRHF. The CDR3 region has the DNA TGCAGTGCGGGACGGACAGGCACTTATAGCAATCAGCCCCGGCATTTT.

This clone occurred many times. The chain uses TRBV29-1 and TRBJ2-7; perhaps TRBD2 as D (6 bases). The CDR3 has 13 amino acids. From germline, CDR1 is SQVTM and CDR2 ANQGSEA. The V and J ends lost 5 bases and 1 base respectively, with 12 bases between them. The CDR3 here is CSVLGTSSYEQYF. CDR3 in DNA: TGCAGCGTTCTCGGGACTTCGTCCTACGAGCAGTACTTC.

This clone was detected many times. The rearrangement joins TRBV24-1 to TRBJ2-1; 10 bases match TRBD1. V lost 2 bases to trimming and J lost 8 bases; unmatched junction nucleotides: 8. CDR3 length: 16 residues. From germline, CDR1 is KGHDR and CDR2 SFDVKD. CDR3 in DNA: TGTGCCACCAGTGATTACCGGGACAGGGGTGGGGATGAGCAGTTCTTC. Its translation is CATSDYRDRGGDEQFF.

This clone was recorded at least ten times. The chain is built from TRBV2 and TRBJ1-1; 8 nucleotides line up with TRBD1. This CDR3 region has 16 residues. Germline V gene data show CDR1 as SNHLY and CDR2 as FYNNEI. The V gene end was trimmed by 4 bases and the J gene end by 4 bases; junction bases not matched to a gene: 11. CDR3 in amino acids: CASSGWTGPPVTEAFF. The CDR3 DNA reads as TGTGCCAGCAGTGGTTGGACAGGGCCCCCCGTCACTGAAGCTTTCTTT.

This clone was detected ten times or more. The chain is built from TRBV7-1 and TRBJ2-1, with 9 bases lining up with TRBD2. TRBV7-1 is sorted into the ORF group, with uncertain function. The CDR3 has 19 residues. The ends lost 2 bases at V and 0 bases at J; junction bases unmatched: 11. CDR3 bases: TGTGCCAGCAGCTCAAGGGGGGCTAGCGGGATGAACTCCTACAATGAGCAGTTCTTC. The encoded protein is CASSSRGASGMNSYNEQFF.

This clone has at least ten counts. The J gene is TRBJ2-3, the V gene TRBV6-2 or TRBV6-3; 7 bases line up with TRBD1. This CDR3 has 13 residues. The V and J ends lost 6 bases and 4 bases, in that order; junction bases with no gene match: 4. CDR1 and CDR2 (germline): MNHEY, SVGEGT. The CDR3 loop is CASRRDSADTQYF. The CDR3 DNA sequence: TGTGCCAGCAGACGGGACAGCGCAGATACGCAGTATTTT.

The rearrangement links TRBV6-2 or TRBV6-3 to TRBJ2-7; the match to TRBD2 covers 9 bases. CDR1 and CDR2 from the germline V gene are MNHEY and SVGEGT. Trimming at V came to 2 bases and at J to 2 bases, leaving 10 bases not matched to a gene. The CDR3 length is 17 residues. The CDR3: CASSYTASTSGAYEQYF. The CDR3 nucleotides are TGTGCCAGCAGTTACACGGCCTCGACTAGCGGTGCCTACGAGCAGTACTTC.

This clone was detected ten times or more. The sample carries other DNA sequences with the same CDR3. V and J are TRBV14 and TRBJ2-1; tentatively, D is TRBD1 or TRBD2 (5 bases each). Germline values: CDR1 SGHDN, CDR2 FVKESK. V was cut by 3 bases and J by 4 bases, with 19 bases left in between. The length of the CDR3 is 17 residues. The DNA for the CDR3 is TGTGCCAGCAGCCAGCGGCTCGGGACGCGACCGTACAATGAGCAGTTCTTC. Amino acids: CASSQRLGTRPYNEQFF.

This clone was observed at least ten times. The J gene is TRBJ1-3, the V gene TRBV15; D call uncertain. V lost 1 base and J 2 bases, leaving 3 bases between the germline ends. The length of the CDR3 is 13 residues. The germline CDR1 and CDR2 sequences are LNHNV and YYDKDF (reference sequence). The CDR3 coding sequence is TGTGCCACCAGCAGAGTAACTGGAAACACCATATATTTT. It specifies CATSRVTGNTIYF.

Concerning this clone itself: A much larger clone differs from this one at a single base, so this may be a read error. In DNA form, the CDR3 reads TGTGCCTGGAGCGGTATGACCAGAGAGACCCAGTACTTC. Translation gives CAWSGMTRETQYF. The rearrangement uses TRBV30 and TRBJ2-5, with D unresolved. CDR1 and CDR2 (germline): GTSNPN, SVGIG (reference sequence). CDR3 size: 13 residues. V dropped 3 bases and J dropped 4 bases, with 12 bases sitting between them. The whole variable domain, filled in from reference TRBV30 and TRBJ2-5, reads SQTIHQWPATLVQPVGSPLSLECTVEGTSNPNLYWYRQAAGRGLQLLFYSVGIGQISSEVPQNLSASRPQDRQFILSSKKLLLSDSGFYLCAWSGMTRETQYFGPGTRLLVL.

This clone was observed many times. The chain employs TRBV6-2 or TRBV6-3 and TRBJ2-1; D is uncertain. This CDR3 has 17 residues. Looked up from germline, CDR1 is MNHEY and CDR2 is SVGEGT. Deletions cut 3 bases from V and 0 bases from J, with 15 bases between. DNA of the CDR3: TGTGCCAGCAGTTATCGGCAGTGGGGTAGCTCCTACAATGAGCAGTTCTTC. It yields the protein CASSYRQWGSSYNEQFF.

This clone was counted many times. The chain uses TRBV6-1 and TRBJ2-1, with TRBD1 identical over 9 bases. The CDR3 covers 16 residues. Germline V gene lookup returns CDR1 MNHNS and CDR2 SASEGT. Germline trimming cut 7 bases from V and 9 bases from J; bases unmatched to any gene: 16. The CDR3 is CASNQRGQGARSEQFF. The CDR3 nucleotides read TGTGCCAGCAACCAGAGGGGACAGGGTGCCAGGAGTGAGCAGTTCTTC.

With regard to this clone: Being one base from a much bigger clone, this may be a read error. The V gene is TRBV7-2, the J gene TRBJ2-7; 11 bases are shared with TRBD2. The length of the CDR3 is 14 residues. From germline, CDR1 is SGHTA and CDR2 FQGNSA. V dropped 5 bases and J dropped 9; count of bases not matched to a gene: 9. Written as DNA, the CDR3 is TGTGCCAGCAGCCTCCGTAGCGGGAGGGAGGGGCAGTACTTC. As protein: CASSLRSGREGQYF.

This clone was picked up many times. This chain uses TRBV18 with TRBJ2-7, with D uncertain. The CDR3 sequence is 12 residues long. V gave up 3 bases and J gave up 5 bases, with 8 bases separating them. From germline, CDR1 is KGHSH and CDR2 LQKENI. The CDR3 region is CASSPAGDEQYF. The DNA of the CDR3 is TGTGCCAGCTCACCGGCTGGGGACGAGCAGTACTTC. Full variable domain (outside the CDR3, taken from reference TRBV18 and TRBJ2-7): NAGVMQNPRHLVRRRGQEARLRCSPMKGHSHVYWYRQLPEEGLKFMVYLQKENIIDESGMPKERFSAEFPKEGPSILRIQQVVRGDSAAYFCASSPAGDEQYFGPGTRLTVT.

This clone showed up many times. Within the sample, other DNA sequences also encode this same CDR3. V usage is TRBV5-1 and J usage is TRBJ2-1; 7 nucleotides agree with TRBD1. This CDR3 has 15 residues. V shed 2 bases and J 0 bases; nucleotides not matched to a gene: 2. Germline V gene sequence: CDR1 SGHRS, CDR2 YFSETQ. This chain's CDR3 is CASSLRTGSYNEQFF. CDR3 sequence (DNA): TGCGCCAGCAGCTTAAGGACAGGCTCCTACAATGAGCAGTTCTTC.